The T cell receptor (beta chain) described here comes from a study of T cell changes during pregnancy in multiple sclerosis (dated by TCRdb to about 2019). Study-level background: In women with multiple sclerosis, the researchers looked at how the T cell repertoire shifted as pregnancy progressed.

The library was made by the immunoSEQ multiplex PCR assay. What TCRdb holds here is the immuneACCESS table cut down to in-frame rearrangements. Part of the clones is not present; checked against another copy, under half of the missing clones reflect an unresolved V gene, and the others are unexplained. This sample gives more than 90,000 clones in total; about 94% of them show up just once. 1.5% of the sample is taken by the ten largest. On this clone: The clone's antigen remains unknown. No quality values exist for individual bases; no much larger clone is one base distant.

V lost 2 bases and J lost 6 bases; the stretch between them is 8 bases long. The germline V gene (reference sequence) sets CDR1 to WNHNN and CDR2 to SYGVQD. The CDR3 contains 12 residues, cysteine and phenylalanine counted. Only CDR3 DNA remains: 36 bases, in frame from the first base. The receptor was derived from a female donor with multiple sclerosis, enrolled in a pregnancy study. This chain joins TRBV10-1 to TRBJ2-7; the D gene is unclear. This specimen consisted of peripheral blood, obtained in the third trimester of pregnancy. This receptor has the CDR3 CASSERGGEQYF. The DNA sequence follows: TGCGCCAGCAGTGAGAGAGGCGGCGAGCAGTACTTC.